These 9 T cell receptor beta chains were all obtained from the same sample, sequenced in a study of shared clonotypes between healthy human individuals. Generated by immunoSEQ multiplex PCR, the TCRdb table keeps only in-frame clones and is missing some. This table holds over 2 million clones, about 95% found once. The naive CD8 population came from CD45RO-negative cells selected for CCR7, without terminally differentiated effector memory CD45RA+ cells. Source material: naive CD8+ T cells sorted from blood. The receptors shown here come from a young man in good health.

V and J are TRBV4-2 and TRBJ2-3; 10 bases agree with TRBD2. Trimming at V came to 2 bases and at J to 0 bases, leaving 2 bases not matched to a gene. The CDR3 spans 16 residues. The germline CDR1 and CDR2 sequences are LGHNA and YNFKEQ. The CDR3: CASSQRTSGSTDTQYF. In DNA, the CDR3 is TGTGCCAGCAGCCAACGGACTAGCGGCAGCACAGATACGCAGTATTTT.

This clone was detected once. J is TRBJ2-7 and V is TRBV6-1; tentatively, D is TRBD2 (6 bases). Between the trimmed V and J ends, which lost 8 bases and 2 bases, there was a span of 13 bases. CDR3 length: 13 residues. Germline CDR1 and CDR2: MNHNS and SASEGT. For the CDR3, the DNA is TGTGCCAGCGGGGAGGCGATTGCCTACGAGCAGTACTTC. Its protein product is CASGEAIAYEQYF.

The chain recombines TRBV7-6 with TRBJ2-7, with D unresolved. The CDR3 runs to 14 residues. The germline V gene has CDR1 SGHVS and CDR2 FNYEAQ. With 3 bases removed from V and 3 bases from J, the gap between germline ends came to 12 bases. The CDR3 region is CASSFEPVGYEQYF. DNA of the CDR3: TGTGCCAGCAGCTTTGAACCCGTTGGCTACGAGCAGTACTTC.

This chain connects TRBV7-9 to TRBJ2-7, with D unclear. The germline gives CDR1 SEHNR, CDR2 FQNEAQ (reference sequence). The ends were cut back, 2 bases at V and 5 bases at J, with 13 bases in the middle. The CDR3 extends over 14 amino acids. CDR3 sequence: CASSLYPETDEQYF. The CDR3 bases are TGTGCCAGCAGCTTATATCCAGAGACGGACGAGCAGTACTTC. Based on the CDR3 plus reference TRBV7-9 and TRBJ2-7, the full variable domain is DTGVSQNPRHKITKRGQNVTFRCDPISEHNRLYWYRQTLGQGPEFLTYFQNEAQLEKSRLLSDRFSAERPKGSFSTLEIQRTEQGDSAMYLCASSLYPETDEQYFGPGTRLTVT.

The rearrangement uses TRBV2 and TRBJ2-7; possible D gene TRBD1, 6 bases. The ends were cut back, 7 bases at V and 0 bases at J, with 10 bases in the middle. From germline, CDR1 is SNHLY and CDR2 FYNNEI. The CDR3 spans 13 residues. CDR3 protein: CASNRTVSYEQYF. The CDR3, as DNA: TGTGCCAGCAACCGGACAGTCTCCTACGAGCAGTACTTC.

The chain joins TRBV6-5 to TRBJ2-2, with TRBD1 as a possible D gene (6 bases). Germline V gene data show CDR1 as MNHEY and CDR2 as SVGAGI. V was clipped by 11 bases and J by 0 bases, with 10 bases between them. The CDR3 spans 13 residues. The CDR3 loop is CAGGGSNTGELFF. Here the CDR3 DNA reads TGTGCCGGGGGCGGGTCGAACACCGGGGAGCTGTTTTTT.

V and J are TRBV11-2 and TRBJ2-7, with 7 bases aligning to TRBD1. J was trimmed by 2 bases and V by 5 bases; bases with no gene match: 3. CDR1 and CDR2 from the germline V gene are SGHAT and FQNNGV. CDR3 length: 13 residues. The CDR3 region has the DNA TGTGCCAGCAGCGACGGGACAGCCTACGAGCAGTACTTC. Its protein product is CASSDGTAYEQYF.

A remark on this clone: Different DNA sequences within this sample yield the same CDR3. CDR3 sequence (DNA): TGTGCCAGCAGCGTTGTCGACGGGGAGCTGTTTTTT. It codes for CASSVVDGELFF. This chain connects TRBV9 to TRBJ2-2; D unclear. Per the germline V gene, CDR1 is SGDLS and CDR2 is YYNGEE. V was clipped by 2 bases and J by 7 bases, with 6 bases between them. This CDR3 region has 12 residues. Full variable domain (missing parts from reference TRBV9 and TRBJ2-2): DSGVTQTPKHLITATGQRVTLRCSPRSGDLSVYWYQQSLDQGLQFLIQYYNGEERAKGNILERFSAQQFPDLHSELNLSSLELGDSALYFCASSVVDGELFFGEGSRLTVL.

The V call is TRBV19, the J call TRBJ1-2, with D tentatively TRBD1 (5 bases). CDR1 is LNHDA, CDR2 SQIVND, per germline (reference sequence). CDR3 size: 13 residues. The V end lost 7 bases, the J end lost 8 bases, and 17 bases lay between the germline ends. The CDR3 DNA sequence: TGTGCCAGTACGGTCGGGGGGACGATCGGCTACACCTTC. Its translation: CASTVGGTIGYTF.